This T cell receptor (beta chain) was recorded in a study of CD8+ T cells in alopecia areata. Extracted RNA was reverse transcribed, and the resulting cDNA served as sequencing template. Only in-frame clones appear in the TCRdb table, and some are missing; sequencing was by immunoSEQ multiplex PCR. The data show 140,000 to 150,000 clones, with 45% to 60% seen just once and about 1% held by the top ten. Trimming took 5 bases from V and 9 from J, leaving 13 bases between them. Germline-derived CDR1 and CDR2 are SQVTM and ANQGSEA. This CDR3 comprises 11 residues. Only a few counts were recorded for this clone. As part of sample collection, lesional scalp punch biopsies and peripheral blood were taken from alopecia areata patients.

The clonotype was recovered from a human donor with alopecia areata. Source: CD4+ T cells sorted from blood, taken at week 0. The rearrangement links TRBV29-1 to TRBJ1-2, with D unresolved. DNA of the CDR3: TGCAGCGTTCAGACTGATCTGCGCTACACCTTC. As protein: CSVQTDLRYTF.